This is a list of T cell receptor beta chains from one sample in a study of cytomegalovirus exposure and HLA in healthy donors. The data were produced by immunoSEQ multiplex PCR, yet TCRdb's version contains in-frame clones alone and is incomplete. The sample shows fewer than 100,000 clones, over 60% of them seen only once. Sample: PBMCs. The receptors come from a female donor in good health and CMV-seronegative. The CDR3 runs from the conserved cysteine through the conserved F or W. The D gene is left open where the match is weak. Clone size is shown for a subset of rows, as once, few, many or a class of expanded clone.

V gene	clone size	J gene	D gene	CDR3 protein	CDR3 DNA
TRBV7-3	-	TRBJ2-5	TRBD1	CASSRGTGGTSETQYF	TGTGCCAGCAGCCGGGGGACAGGTGGGACCTCAGAGACCCAGTACTTC
TRBV6-5	-	TRBJ2-7	-	CASSSPRYSFYEQYF	TGTGCCAGCTCCTCCCCCCGGTATTCTTTCTACGAGCAGTACTTC
TRBV19	-	TRBJ2-1	-	CASSIQSGAQNEQFF	TGTGCCAGTAGTATACAGAGCGGAGCGCAAAATGAGCAGTTCTTC
TRBV10-1	-	TRBJ1-2	TRBD1	CASSEIRGSWESYTF	TGCGCCAGCAGTGAGATCAGGGGGAGTTGGGAAAGCTACACCTTC
TRBV4-1	once	TRBJ2-3	TRBD2	CASSQSPTSGGSDTQYF	TGCGCCAGCAGCCAATCTCCTACTAGCGGGGGGTCGGATACGCAGTATTTT
TRBV5-6	-	TRBJ1-1	TRBD1	CASNPGQPNTEAFF	TGTGCCAGCAACCCGGGACAGCCGAACACTGAAGCTTTCTTT
TRBV27	-	TRBJ2-1	TRBD1	CASSITGGLYNEQFF	TGTGCCAGCAGCATTACAGGGGGCTTGTACAATGAGCAGTTCTTC
TRBV6-5	few	TRBJ2-7	-	CASSYSNPSSYEQYF	TGTGCCAGCAGTTACTCGAACCCGAGCTCCTACGAGCAGTACTTC
TRBV7-9	-	TRBJ2-3	-	CASSLSSTDTQYF	TGTGCCAGCAGCCTGAGTAGCACAGATACGCAGTATTTT
TRBV5-1	few	TRBJ1-3	-	CASSLASSGNTIYF	TGCGCCAGCAGCTTGGCCAGCTCTGGAAACACCATATATTTT
TRBV9	-	TRBJ1-2	-	CASSVEGGPYGYTF	TGTGCCAGCAGCGTAGAGGGAGGACCCTATGGCTACACCTTC
TRBV7-3	once	TRBJ2-3	TRBD1	CASSSRAQGVGSTDTQYF	TGTGCCAGCAGCTCCAGAGCACAGGGGGTGGGTAGCACAGATACGCAGTATTTT
TRBV7-9	-	TRBJ2-7	-	CSSSSRGRGDHSYEQYF	TGTTCCAGCAGCTCCAGGGGCAGGGGGGACCACTCCTACGAGCAGTACTTC
TRBV7-3	-	TRBJ2-7	TRBD1	CASSYGQDYEQYF	TGTGCCAGCAGCTACGGACAGGACTACGAGCAGTACTTC
TRBV30	-	TRBJ2-7	-	CAWDDRTEQYF	TGTGCCTGGGATGACAGAACCGAGCAGTACTTC
TRBV6-5	-	TRBJ2-7	-	CASSEQGGTYEQYF	TGTGCCAGCAGTGAACAGGGTGGGACCTACGAGCAGTACTTC
TRBV4-2	-	TRBJ2-7	-	CASSQERGPEQYF	TGTGCCAGCAGCCAAGAGCGGGGGCCCGAGCAGTACTTC